This T cell receptor beta chain was obtained from a study of cytomegalovirus exposure and HLA in healthy donors. Study-level results: In a later analysis, most CMV-associated TCR beta chains appeared HLA-restricted.

Vbeta (60) and Jbeta (13) primers were used in the PCR. Sequencing was performed with immunoSEQ multiplex PCR; in TCRdb, only in-frame clones are kept and a portion is missing. Of about 200,000 clones listed, roughly 80% are singletons. The CDR3 runs 16 residues. The germline CDR1 and CDR2 sequences are SGHVS and FQNEAQ. The V segment lost 1 base and the J segment 3 bases; nucleotides outside the gene matches: 5. A note on this clone: Its antigen is unidentified.

The chain employs TRBV7-8 and TRBJ2-3; 9 bases map to TRBD1. This TCR derives from a woman younger than 35 in good health and CMV-seronegative. Sequences were obtained from PBMCs. This chain's CDR3 is CASSLGGTGLTDTQYF. CDR3 nucleotide sequence: TGTGCCAGCAGCTTAGGCGGGACAGGGTTGACAGATACGCAGTATTTT.